This T cell receptor (beta chain) was documented in a study of blood T cell repertoires in COVID-19. TCRdb's copy holds only in-frame clones and misses some; the assay was immunoSEQ multiplex PCR. The sample has hundreds of thousands of clones; around 84% are singletons. The V and J ends lost 3 bases and 10 bases, in that order; junction bases with no gene match: 10. Germline CDR1 reads DFQATT; CDR2 reads SNEGSKA (reference sequence). This CDR3 is 15 amino acids long. Clinical history as reported by participants underpinned cohort assignment. The rearrangement uses TRBV20-1 and TRBJ1-6; 9 nucleotides agree with TRBD1. The sequence was obtained from a woman in her thirties or forties with acute COVID-19. Sequenced sample: PBMCs or T cells enriched from blood (not recorded which). The CDR3 region is CSASLMDRGYSPLHF. CDR3 coding DNA: TGCAGTGCTAGTCTCATGGACAGGGGTTACTCACCCCTCCACTTT.